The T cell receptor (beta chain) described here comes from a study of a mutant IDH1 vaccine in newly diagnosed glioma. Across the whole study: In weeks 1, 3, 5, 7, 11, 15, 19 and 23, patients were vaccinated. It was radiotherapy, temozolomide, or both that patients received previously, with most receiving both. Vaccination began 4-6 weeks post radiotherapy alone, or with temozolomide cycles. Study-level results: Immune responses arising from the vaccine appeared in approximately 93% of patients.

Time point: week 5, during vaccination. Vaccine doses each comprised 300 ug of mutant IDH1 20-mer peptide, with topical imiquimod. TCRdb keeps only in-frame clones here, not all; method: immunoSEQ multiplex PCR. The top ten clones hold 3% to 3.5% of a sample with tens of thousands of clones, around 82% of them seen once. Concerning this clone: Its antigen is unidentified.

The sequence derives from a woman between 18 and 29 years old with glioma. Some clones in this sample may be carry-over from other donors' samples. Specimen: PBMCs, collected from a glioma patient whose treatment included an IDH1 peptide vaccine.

The CDR3: CASHEGGKLYGYTF. DNA for the CDR3: TGTGCCAGTCACGAAGGGGGCAAACTCTATGGCTACACCTTC. The chain combines TRBV5-6 with TRBJ1-2; 7 bases agree with TRBD1. The CDR3 extends over 14 amino acids. The trim removed 8 bases at V and 4 bases at J, leaving 11 bases unmatched. Germline assignment: CDR1 SGHDT and CDR2 YYEEEE.